A selection of T cell receptor beta chains follows, all from one sample in a study of CD8+CD57+ T cells in acquired aplastic anemia. TCRdb re-called the reads through MiXCR, storing one row per CDR3 protein. The sample yields about 40,000 distinct CDR3 sequences, 60% to 80% seen once. Sequences were obtained from sorted CD4+, CD8+, or CD8+CD57+ T cells (not recorded which) from PBMCs. Source of these receptors: a human donor with aplastic anemia. The CDR3 runs from the conserved cysteine through the conserved F or W. A D gene is named only where the DNA matches it firmly. Expanded clones are given a class, and other clones once, few, many or no size at all.

length | J | size | V | D | CDR3 | DNA
14 | TRBJ2-5 | many | TRBV7-3 | - | CASSFEGPPGTQYF | TGTGCCAGCAGCTTTGAGGGGCCTCCAGGGACCCAGTACTTC
19 | TRBJ1-2 | - | TRBV5-1 | TRBD1 | CASSLGSGQVIYPNYGYTF | TGCGCCAGCAGCTTGGGGTCGGGACAGGTTATATATCCTAACTATGGCTACACCTTC
15 | TRBJ1-6 | - | TRBV10-1 | - | CASSSGGPGNSPLHF | TGCGCCAGCAGCTCCGGCGGGCCGGGGAATTCACCCCTCCACTTT
14 | TRBJ1-2 | once | TRBV2 | - | CASSGRRQSYGYTF | TGTGCCAGCAGTGGACGCCGACAGAGCTATGGCTACACCTTC
15 | TRBJ2-7 | - | TRBV10-3 | TRBD1 | CAISEVGTASHEQYF | TGTGCCATCAGTGAAGTCGGGACAGCATCCCACGAGCAGTACTTC
14 | TRBJ2-7 | - | TRBV20-1 | TRBD2 | CSANGLAGEYEQYF | TGCAGTGCAAACGGACTAGCGGGGGAGTACGAGCAGTACTTC
13 | TRBJ1-2 | - | TRBV19 | - | CASSIVGRVGYTF | TGTGCCAGTAGTATAGTAGGGAGGGTTGGCTACACCTTC
18 | TRBJ1-1 | - | TRBV11-2 | - | CASSLGGGGAWYGTEAFF | TGTGCCAGCAGCTTGGGCGGCGGGGGGGCTTGGTACGGCACTGAAGCTTTCTTT
15 | TRBJ2-5 | - | TRBV25-1 | - | CASSDPSGVWETQYF | TGTGCCAGCAGTGATCCGTCGGGAGTGTGGGAGACCCAGTACTTC
14 | TRBJ2-3 | - | TRBV5-4 | TRBD2 | CASKSGRSTDTQYF | TGTGCCAGCAAGAGCGGGAGAAGCACAGATACGCAGTATTTT
14 | TRBJ2-5 | - | TRBV7-2 | - | CASSLDYRGETQYF | TGTGCCAGCAGCTTAGATTATAGGGGAGAGACCCAGTACTTC
12 | TRBJ2-1 | many | TRBV12-3/TRBV12-4 | - | CASSLAYNEQFF | TGTGCCAGCAGTTTGGCTTACAATGAGCAGTTCTTC
14 | TRBJ1-2 | - | TRBV2 | - | CASSNSNTNYGYTF | TGTGCCAGCTCGAACAGTAACACTAACTATGGCTACACCTTC
14 | TRBJ1-4 | - | TRBV7-7 | - | CASRIRGRNEKLFF | TGTGCCAGCAGAATTCGGGGGAGGAATGAAAAACTGTTTTTT
13 | TRBJ1-2 | - | TRBV2 | - | CASSEGGYYGYTF | TGTGCCAGCAGTGAAGGGGGCTACTATGGCTACACCTTC
15 | TRBJ2-1 | many | TRBV7-7 | TRBD1 | CASSSGATGYNEQFF | TGTGCCAGCAGCTCCGGAGCGACAGGGTACAATGAGCAGTTCTTC
14 | TRBJ1-1 | - | TRBV12-3/TRBV12-4 | - | CASSLFGGSAEAFF | TGTGCCAGCAGTCTCTTCGGGGGGAGTGCTGAAGCTTTCTTT
14 | TRBJ2-1 | once | TRBV29-1 | TRBD1 | CSTRTGYPISEQFF | TGCAGCACACGGACAGGGTACCCCATAAGTGAGCAGTTCTTC
13 | TRBJ2-7 | - | TRBV7-9 | - | CASSPHEADEQYF | TGTGCCAGCAGCCCGCATGAGGCCGACGAGCAGTACTTC
13 | TRBJ2-1 | - | TRBV5-5 | - | CASSLSTSNEQFF | TGTGCCAGCAGCTTGTCAACCAGTAATGAGCAGTTCTTC
14 | TRBJ2-7 | - | TRBV7-9 | - | CASSLEAGSAEQYF | TGTGCCAGCAGCTTAGAGGCGGGGTCAGCCGAGCAGTACTTC
15 | TRBJ2-1 | - | TRBV19 | TRBD1 | CASSGTGTSSNEQFF | TGTGCCAGTAGTGGGACAGGGACTTCTTCCAATGAGCAGTTCTTC
12 | TRBJ1-3 | - | TRBV29-1 | - | CSVEESPTSIYF | TGCAGCGTTGAAGAATCTCCTACGTCCATATATTTT
13 | TRBJ2-1 | many | TRBV6-5 | - | CASSPGTYNEQFF | TGTGCCAGCAGTCCAGGAACCTACAATGAGCAGTTCTTC
13 | TRBJ2-5 | - | TRBV12-5 | - | CASGLVEEETQYF | TGTGCTAGTGGTCTAGTGGAAGAAGAGACCCAGTACTTC
15 | TRBJ1-5 | - | TRBV15 | - | CATSRAGLSNQPQHF | TGTGCCACCAGCAGAGCGGGTCTAAGCAATCAGCCCCAGCATTTT
13 | TRBJ2-7 | - | TRBV19 | - | CASSETEAMEQYF | TGTGCCAGTAGTGAAACCGAAGCAATGGAGCAGTACTTC
18 | TRBJ2-3 | - | TRBV15 | - | CATSRVVRLARSTDTQYF | TGTGCCACCAGCAGAGTGGTGCGGTTGGCTAGGAGCACAGATACGCAGTATTTT
16 | TRBJ1-1 | many | TRBV5-1 | TRBD1 | CASSPGTGGFGTEAFF | TGCGCCAGCAGCCCTGGGACAGGGGGCTTCGGCACTGAAGCTTTCTTT
13 | TRBJ2-5 | - | TRBV5-4 | - | CASSLVREETQYF | TGTGCCAGCAGCTTGGTCAGGGAAGAGACCCAGTACTTC
15 | TRBJ1-2 | many | TRBV7-9 | - | CASSFGGTDNYGYTF | TGTGCCAGCAGCTTCGGCGGGACGGATAACTATGGCTACACCTTC
13 | TRBJ2-5 | - | TRBV20-1 | TRBD1 | CSARVGTEETQYF | TGCAGTGCTAGAGTTGGGACAGAAGAGACCCAGTACTTC
13 | TRBJ1-1 | - | TRBV7-3 | - | CASSLLVNTEAFF | TGTGCCAGCAGCTTACTAGTTAACACTGAAGCTTTCTTT